The source of this T cell receptor (beta chain) is a study of low-dose radiotherapy and immunotherapy resistance in tumors. Study-level background: Those assigned to Cohort 2 were treated with 1 Gy per fraction every two weeks (13 Gy in total over 26 weeks).

Looked up from germline, CDR1 is SGHDT and CDR2 is YYEEEE. CDR3 length equals 15 residues. Unmatched junction bases numbered 8, after V lost 4 bases and J lost 6 bases. Gene-specific TRAV and TRBV primers were used for first-strand cDNA, covering alpha and beta chains. TCR amplification involved about 20 PCR cycles with a constant-region primer and V-primer adapter. TCRdb processed the reads anew with MiXCR; each CDR3 protein has one entry. The profile shows about 12,000 distinct CDR3 sequences, over 60% of them singletons. This sequence originates from a human donor with advanced metastatic prostate, ovarian, gallbladder or colorectal cancer (not recorded which). This table probably holds off-target reads from a library built for another chain. This chain connects TRBV5-6 to TRBJ2-2, with 8 nucleotides matching TRBD2. The DNA for the CDR3 is TGTGCCAGCAGCCTACCGGGACTAGGACCCGGGGAGCTGTTTTTT. Translating gives CASSLPGLGPGELFF.